The sequence of this T cell receptor beta chain was determined in a study of cytomegalovirus exposure and HLA in healthy donors. With regard to this clone: What it recognizes is unknown.

CDR1 SGHVS and CDR2 FNYEAQ come from the germline V gene. V was pared by 1 base and J by 0 bases, with 10 bases between. This CDR3 region has 15 residues. The PCR was carried out with 60 Vbeta primers and 13 Jbeta primers. The data were produced by immunoSEQ multiplex PCR, yet TCRdb's version contains in-frame clones alone and is incomplete. This sample's clone table lists 60,000 or so clones. Whole-study results and caveats: Sequences of the TCR beta chain were said to predict the HLA-A and HLA-B alleles of most subjects accurately. A later analysis linked a missense DCLRE1C variant to TCR beta V- and J-gene trimming.

The source is a middle-aged man in good health and CMV-seropositive. The specimen was PBMCs. V usage is TRBV7-6 and J usage is TRBJ2-7; weak D call: TRBD2 (5 bases). In DNA form, the CDR3 reads TGTGCCAGCAGCTTAGGTAGCGAGACCTCCTACGAGCAGTACTTC. It yields the protein CASSLGSETSYEQYF.